This T cell receptor (beta chain) is from a study of human T cells and chemical hapten exposure. Germline assignment: CDR1 DFQATT and CDR2 SNEGSKA (reference sequence). Trimming left V 3 bases short and J 3 bases short, with 6 bases between. CDR3 length: 11 residues. Each CDR3 protein gets one entry after TCRdb re-called the 5' RACE reads with MiXCR. Found here are about 81,000 distinct CDR3 sequences, about 8% of them singletons; the top ten hold under 3%. In this sample, this clonotype turned up a few times. Total RNA was isolated from whole blood that had not been fractionated. The chain combines TRBV20-1 with TRBJ2-7; D not certain. The TCR originated in a male donor in good health. The CDR3 sequence is CSARLVYEQYF. As DNA, the CDR3 is TGCAGTGCTAGGTTAGTCTACGAGCAGTACTTC.